This T cell receptor (beta chain) is drawn from a study of shared clonotypes between healthy human individuals. About the study: CD8 memory received one plate per donor, CD8 naive two, CD4 memory three and CD4 naive three. Notes on the study in general: Estimated clonotype richness was generally higher in naive than memory subsets. Non-shared clonotypes had lower generation probabilities than those shared by all four donors.

Terminally differentiated effector memory CD45RA+ cells were excluded from the naive CD8 cells, which were CD45RO-negative and positively selected for CCR7. Adults of Caucasian background living in Nashville, Tennessee made up all donors. Trimming removed 3 bases at V and 0 bases at J, with 12 bases between. Germline V lookup: CDR1 SGDLS, CDR2 YYNGEE. This CDR3 is built from 15 residues. Comments on this clone: Its specificity is unknown.

Clones were sequenced by immunoSEQ multiplex PCR, and TCRdb holds only the in-frame ones, with some missing. The sample lists 560,000 or so clones; roughly 95% were seen once. V gene TRBV9 combines with J gene TRBJ1-2; D is perhaps TRBD1 (5 bases). The clonotype was recovered from a woman in her twenties or thirties in good health. The sample taken for sequencing was naive CD8+ T cells sorted from blood. CDR3 protein: CASSGDGSANYGYTF. The CDR3 DNA sequence: TGTGCCAGCAGCGGGGACGGCTCAGCTAACTATGGCTACACCTTC. Together with reference TRBV9 and TRBJ1-2, the CDR3 gives the full variable domain: DSGVTQTPKHLITATGQRVTLRCSPRSGDLSVYWYQQSLDQGLQFLIQYYNGEERAKGNILERFSAQQFPDLHSELNLSSLELGDSALYFCASSGDGSANYGYTFGSGTRLTVV.